A single T cell receptor beta chain is shown here with its context. What it binds is not known. One end of the junction fails to match germline, which may point to a read error. CDR1 and CDR2 from the germline V gene are SGHNT and YYREEE (reference sequence). This CDR3 spans 14 amino acids. The data were obtained in a study of blood T cells in healthy people across ages. General study points: With age, beta diversity per million T cells declined roughly linearly, significantly by 30 to 40. Diversity was higher, and naive CD4+ cells more numerous, in long-lived donors than in aged donors.

Primers used in a second PCR of roughly 7 to 11 cycles were a sample-barcoded 5' primer and a J-beta primer mix. MiXCR was run by TCRdb on the 5' RACE reads, yielding one entry per CDR3 protein. The table shows roughly 800,000 distinct CDR3 sequences, with roughly 35% occurring only once. They isolated at least 6 million PBMCs from each sample. Extraction of total RNA produced a minimum of 5 micrograms from each sample. Input material: blood. The genes are TRBV5-4 and TRBJ2-1; D is uncertain. The clonotype was recovered from a man younger than 35 in good health. CDR3: CASSWFDTYNEQFF. The CDR3 region has the DNA TGTGCCAGTAGCTGGTTCGACACATACAATGAGCAGTTCTTC.